The sequence of this TCR beta chain was determined in a study of T cells in localized non-small cell lung cancer. Findings of the study overall: Among blood samples, higher T cell density accompanied longer overall survival.

Profiled with immunoSEQ multiplex PCR; TCRdb holds only in-frame clones, not every one. The data show over 40,000 clones, approximately 80% seen once. V shed 4 bases and J 0 bases; nucleotides not matched to a gene: 4. Germline CDR1 reads SGDLS; CDR2 reads YYNGEE. The CDR3 is 16 residues long. As for this clone: No antigen is known for it.

The rearrangement uses TRBV9 and TRBJ2-5; 12 positions agree with TRBD2. This specimen consisted of peripheral blood mononuclear cells, obtained before any cancer treatment. The receptor was derived from a man aged 40 to 69 with stage III lung adenocarcinoma. CDR3 residues: CASSLRLAGDQETQYF. In DNA, the CDR3 is TGTGCCAGCAGCCTTCGACTAGCGGGGGACCAAGAGACCCAGTACTTC.